This T cell receptor (beta chain) was captured in a study of T-cell memory formation after mild COVID-19. V was trimmed by 9 bases and J by 0 bases, leaving 16 bases between them. The CDR3 runs to 14 residues. Germline CDR1 SGHNT, CDR2 YYREEE (reference sequence). TCRdb processed the 5' RACE reads anew with MiXCR; each CDR3 protein has one entry. Seen here are roughly 370,000 distinct CDR3 sequences, roughly 15% observed once, and the top ten hold 20% to 25%. This clonotype was obtained from a man between 18 and 29 years old who had mild COVID-19 (a few samples of this study predate the infection). Cell type and time point are not known. Material for sequencing was PBMCs or a T cell subset sorted from them (not recorded which). The chain combines TRBV5-4 with TRBJ2-7; no definite D call. CDR3 nucleotide sequence: TGTGCCACCTCCCAGGCAGCCCTCTCCTACGAGCAGTACTTC. It specifies CATSQAALSYEQYF.